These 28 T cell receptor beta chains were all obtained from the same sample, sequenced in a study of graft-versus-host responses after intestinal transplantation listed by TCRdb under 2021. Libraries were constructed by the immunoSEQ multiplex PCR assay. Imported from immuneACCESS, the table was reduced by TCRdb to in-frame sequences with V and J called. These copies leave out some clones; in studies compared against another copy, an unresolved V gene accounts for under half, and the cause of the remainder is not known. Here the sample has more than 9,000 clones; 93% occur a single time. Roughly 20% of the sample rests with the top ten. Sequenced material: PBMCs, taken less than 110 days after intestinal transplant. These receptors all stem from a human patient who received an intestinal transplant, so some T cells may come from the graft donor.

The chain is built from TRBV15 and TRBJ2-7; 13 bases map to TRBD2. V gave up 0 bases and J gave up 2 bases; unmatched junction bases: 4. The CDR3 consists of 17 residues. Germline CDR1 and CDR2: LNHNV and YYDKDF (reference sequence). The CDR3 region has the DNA TGTGCCACCAGCAGAGAAGCGGGACTAGCGGGACCCTACGAGCAGTACTTC. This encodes CATSREAGLAGPYEQYF.

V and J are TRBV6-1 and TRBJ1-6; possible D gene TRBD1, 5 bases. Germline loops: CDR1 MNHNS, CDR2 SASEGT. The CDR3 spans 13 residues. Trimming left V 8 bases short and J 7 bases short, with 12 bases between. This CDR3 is CASLRQINSPLHF. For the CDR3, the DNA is TGTGCCAGCCTAAGACAGATAAATTCACCCCTCCACTTT.

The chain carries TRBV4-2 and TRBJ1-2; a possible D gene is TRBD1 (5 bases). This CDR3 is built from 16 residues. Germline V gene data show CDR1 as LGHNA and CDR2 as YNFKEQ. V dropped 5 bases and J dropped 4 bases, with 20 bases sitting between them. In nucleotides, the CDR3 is TGTGCCAGCAGCTCGGCTTGGGGCAGGACGTCCTATGGCTACACCTTC. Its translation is CASSSAWGRTSYGYTF.

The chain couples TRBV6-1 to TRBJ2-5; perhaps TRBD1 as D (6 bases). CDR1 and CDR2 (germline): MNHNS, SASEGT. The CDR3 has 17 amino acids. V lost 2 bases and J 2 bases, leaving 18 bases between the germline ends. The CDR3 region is CASSETRFGGLQETQYF. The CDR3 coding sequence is TGTGCCAGCAGTGAAACGCGCTTTGGGGGCCTACAAGAGACCCAGTACTTC.

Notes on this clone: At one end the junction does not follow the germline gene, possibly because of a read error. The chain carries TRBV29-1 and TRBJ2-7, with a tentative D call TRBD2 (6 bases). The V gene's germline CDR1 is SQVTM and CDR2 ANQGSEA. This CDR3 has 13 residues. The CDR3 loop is CSARDWSPYERYF. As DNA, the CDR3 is TGCAGCGCCAGGGACTGGAGCCCCTACGAGCGGTACTTC.

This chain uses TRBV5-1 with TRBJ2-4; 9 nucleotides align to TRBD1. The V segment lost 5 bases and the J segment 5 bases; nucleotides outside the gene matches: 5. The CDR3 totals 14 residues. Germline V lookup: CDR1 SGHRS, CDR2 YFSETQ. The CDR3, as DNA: TGCGCCAGCAGGGAACAGGGGGCCCAAAACATTCAGTACTTC. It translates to CASREQGAQNIQYF.

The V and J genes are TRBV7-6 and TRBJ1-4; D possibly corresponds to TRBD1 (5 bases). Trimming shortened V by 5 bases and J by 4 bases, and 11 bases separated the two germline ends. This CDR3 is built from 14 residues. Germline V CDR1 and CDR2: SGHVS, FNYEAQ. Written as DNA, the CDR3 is TGTGCCAGCAGCGGAACAGGAAATAATGAAAAACTGTTTTTT. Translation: CASSGTGNNEKLFF.

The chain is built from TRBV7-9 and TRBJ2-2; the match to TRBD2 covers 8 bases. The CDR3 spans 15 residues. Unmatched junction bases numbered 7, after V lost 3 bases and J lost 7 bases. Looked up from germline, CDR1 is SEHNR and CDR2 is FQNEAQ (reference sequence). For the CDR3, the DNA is TGTGCCAGCAGCTTCCCCGGGACTAGTGTCGGGGAGCTGTTTTTT. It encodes CASSFPGTSVGELFF.

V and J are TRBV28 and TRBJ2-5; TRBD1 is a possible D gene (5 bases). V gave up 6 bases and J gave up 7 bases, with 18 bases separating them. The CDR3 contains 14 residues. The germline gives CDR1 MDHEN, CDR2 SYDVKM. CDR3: CASSIRQSPGTQYF. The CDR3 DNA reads TGTGCCAGCAGCATAAGACAGAGCCCAGGGACCCAGTACTTC. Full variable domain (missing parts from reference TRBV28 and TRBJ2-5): DVKVTQSSRYLVKRTGEKVFLECVQDMDHENMFWYRQDPGLGLRLIYFSYDVKMKEKGDIPEGYSVSREKKERFSLILESASTNQTSMYLCASSIRQSPGTQYFGPGTRLLVL.

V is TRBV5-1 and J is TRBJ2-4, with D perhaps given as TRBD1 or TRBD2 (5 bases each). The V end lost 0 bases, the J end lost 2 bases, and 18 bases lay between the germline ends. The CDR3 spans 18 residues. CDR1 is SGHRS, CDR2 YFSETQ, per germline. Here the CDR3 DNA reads TGCGCCAGCAGCTTGGCCCTGAGGGGAGACGGGTCCAAAAACATTCAGTACTTC. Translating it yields CASSLALRGDGSKNIQYF.

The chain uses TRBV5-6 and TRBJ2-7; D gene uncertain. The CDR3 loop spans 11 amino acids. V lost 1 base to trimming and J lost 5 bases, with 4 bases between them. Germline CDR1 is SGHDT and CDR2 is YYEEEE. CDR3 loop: CASSLSHEQYF. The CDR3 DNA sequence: TGTGCCAGCAGCTTGAGTCACGAGCAGTACTTC.

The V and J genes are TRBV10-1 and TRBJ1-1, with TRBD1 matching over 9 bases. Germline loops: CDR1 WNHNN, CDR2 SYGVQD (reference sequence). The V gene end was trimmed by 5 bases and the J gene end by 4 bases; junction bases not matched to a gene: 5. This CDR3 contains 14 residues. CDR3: CASSLGQGTTEAFF. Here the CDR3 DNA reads TGCGCCAGCAGTTTGGGACAGGGTACCACTGAAGCTTTCTTT.

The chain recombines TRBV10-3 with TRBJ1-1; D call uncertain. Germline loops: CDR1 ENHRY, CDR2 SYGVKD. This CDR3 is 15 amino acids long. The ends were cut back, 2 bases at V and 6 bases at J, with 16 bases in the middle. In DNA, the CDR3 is TGTGCCATCAGTGAGATTGTCAATAGGGTCTCTGAAGCTTTCTTT. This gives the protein CAISEIVNRVSEAFF.

CDR3 bases: TGTGCCTGGAGTGTATCGGCAGGGGTCTATGGCTACACCTTC. It is translated as CAWSVSAGVYGYTF. V is TRBV30 and J is TRBJ1-2, with a possible D match to TRBD1 (6 bases). Germline assignment: CDR1 GTSNPN and CDR2 SVGIG (reference sequence). The V and J ends lost 0 bases and 4 bases respectively, with 12 bases between them. The CDR3 is 14 residues long.

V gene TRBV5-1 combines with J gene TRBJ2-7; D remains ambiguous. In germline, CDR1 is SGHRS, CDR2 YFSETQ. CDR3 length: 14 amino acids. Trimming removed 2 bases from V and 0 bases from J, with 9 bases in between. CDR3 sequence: CASSLDWDSYEQYF. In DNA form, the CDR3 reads TGCGCCAGCAGCTTAGATTGGGACTCCTACGAGCAGTACTTC. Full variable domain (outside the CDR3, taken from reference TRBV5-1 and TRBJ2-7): KAGVTQTPRYLIKTRGQQVTLSCSPISGHRSVSWYQQTPGQGLQFLFEYFSETQRNKGNFPGRFSGRQFSNSRSEMNVSTLELGDSALYLCASSLDWDSYEQYFGPGTRLTVT.

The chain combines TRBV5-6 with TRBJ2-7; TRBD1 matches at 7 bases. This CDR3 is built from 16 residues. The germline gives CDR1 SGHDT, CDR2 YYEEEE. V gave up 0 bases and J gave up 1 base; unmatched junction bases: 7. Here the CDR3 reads CASSLEVGGQSYEQYF. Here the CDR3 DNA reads TGTGCCAGCAGCTTGGAGGTTGGGGGACAGTCCTACGAGCAGTACTTC.

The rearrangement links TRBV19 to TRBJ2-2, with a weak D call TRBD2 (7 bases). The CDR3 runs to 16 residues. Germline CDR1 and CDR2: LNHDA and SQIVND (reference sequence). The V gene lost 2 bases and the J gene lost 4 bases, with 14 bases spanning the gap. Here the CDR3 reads CASSIIRGGGTGELFF. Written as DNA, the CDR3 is TGTGCCAGTAGTATAATCAGGGGAGGGGGCACCGGGGAGCTGTTTTTT.

Here the CDR3 reads CASSTVERGSGNTIYF. In nucleotides, the CDR3 is TGTGCCAGTAGTACCGTTGAAAGGGGGTCTGGAAACACCATATATTTT. V and J are TRBV19 and TRBJ1-3; D is possibly TRBD1 (6 bases). The CDR3 runs to 16 residues. The germline V gene encodes CDR1 LNHDA and CDR2 SQIVND (reference sequence). Trimming cost V 4 bases and J 1 base, with 14 bases left between them.

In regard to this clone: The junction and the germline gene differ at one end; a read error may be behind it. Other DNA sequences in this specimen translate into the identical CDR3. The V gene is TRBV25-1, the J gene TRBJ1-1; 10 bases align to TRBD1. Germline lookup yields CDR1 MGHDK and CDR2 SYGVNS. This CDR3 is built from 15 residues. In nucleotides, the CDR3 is TGTGCCAGCAGGCGGGACAGGGGAATGAACACTGAGGCTTTCTTT. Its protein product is CASRRDRGMNTEAFF.

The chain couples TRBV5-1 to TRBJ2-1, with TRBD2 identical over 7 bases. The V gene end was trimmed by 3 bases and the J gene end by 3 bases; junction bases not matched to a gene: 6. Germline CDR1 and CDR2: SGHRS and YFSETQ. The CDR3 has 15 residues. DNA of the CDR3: TGCGCCAGCAGCTCCCTAGCGGAGGTCTACAATGAGCAGTTCTTC. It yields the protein CASSSLAEVYNEQFF.

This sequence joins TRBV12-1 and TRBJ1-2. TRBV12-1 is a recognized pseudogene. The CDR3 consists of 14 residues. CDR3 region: CASIPGGWEYGYTF. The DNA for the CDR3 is TGTGCCAGCATACCCGGGGGGTGGGAATATGGCTACACCTTC.

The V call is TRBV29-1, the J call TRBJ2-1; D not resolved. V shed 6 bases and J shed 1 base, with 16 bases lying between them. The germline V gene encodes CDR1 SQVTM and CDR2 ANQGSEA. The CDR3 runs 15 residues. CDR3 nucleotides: TGCAGCGTCCTCGACTGGCGAGGATCCTACAATGAGCAGTTCTTC. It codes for CSVLDWRGSYNEQFF.

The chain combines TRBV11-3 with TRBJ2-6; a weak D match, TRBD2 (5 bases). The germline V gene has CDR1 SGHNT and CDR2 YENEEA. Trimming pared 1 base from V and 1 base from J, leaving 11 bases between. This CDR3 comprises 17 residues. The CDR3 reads CASSLGRPGSGANVLTF. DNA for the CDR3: TGTGCCAGCAGCTTAGGACGCCCGGGGTCTGGGGCCAACGTCCTGACTTTC.

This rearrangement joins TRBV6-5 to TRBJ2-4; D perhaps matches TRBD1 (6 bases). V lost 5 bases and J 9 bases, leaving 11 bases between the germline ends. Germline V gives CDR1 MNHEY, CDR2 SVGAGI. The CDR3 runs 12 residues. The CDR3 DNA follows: TGTGCCAGCAGTCCCTCCAGGGGCATTCAGTACTTC. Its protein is CASSPSRGIQYF.

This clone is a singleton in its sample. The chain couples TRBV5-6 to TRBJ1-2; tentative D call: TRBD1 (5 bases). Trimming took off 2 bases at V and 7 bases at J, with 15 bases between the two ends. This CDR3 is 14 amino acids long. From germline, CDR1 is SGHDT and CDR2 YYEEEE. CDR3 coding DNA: TGTGCCAGCAGCTTCTCCCCGACAGTGTCTGGCTACACCTTC. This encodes CASSFSPTVSGYTF.

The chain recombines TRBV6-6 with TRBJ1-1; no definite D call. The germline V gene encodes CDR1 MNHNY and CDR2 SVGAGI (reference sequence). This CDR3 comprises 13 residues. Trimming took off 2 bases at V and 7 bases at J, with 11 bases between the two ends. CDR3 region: CASSYTEESEAFF. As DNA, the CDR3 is TGTGCCAGCAGTTACACGGAAGAGAGTGAAGCTTTCTTT.

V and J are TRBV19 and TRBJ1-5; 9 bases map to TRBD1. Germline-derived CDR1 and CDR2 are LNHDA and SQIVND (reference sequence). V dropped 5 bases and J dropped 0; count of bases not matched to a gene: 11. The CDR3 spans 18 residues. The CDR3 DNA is TGTGCCAGTAGTGCCAGTGGGACAGGGATCTATAGCAATCAGCCCCAGCATTTT. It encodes CASSASGTGIYSNQPQHF.

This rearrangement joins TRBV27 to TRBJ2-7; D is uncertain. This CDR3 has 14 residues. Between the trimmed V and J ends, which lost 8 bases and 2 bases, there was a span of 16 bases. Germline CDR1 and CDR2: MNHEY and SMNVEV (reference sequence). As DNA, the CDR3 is TGTGCCAGCGCTTGGGCCCTAGGGCCCTACGAGCAGTACTTC. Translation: CASAWALGPYEQYF.